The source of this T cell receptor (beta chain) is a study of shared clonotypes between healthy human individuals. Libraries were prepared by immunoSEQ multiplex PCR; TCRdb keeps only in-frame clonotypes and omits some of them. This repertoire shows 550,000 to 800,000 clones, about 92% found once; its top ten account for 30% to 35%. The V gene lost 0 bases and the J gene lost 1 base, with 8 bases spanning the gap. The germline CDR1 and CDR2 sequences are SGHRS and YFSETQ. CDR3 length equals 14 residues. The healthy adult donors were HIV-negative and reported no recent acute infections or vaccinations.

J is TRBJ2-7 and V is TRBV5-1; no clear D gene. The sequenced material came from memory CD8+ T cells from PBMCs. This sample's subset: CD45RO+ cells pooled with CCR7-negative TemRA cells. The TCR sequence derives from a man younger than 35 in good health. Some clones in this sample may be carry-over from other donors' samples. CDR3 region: CASSLGALSYEQYF. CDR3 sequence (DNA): TGCGCCAGCAGCTTGGGTGCACTGTCCTACGAGCAGTACTTC.